Shown below are 23 T cell receptor beta chains from a single sample sequenced in a study of cytomegalovirus exposure and HLA in healthy donors. PCR employed 60 Vbeta and 13 Jbeta primers. TCRdb's table, derived via immunoSEQ multiplex PCR, lists solely in-frame clones and lacks some. The sample has roughly 150,000 clones; roughly 80% are singletons. The sequenced sample consisted of PBMCs. Receptors were obtained from a woman between 40 and 55 years old in good health and CMV-seropositive.

This clone was observed a single time. As DNA, the CDR3 is TGTGCCAGCTCACCGACGAGACTAGCGGGATCCAATGAGCAGTTCTTC. As protein: CASSPTRLAGSNEQFF. The rearrangement links TRBV18 to TRBJ2-1; 11 nucleotides agree with TRBD2. CDR1 and CDR2 (germline): KGHSH, LQKENI. J gave up 6 bases and V 3 bases, and 7 bases lay outside the gene matches. The CDR3 runs 16 residues.

This clone has a single count. The CDR3 sequence is CAISEGGKDNEKLFF. As DNA, the CDR3 is TGTGCCATCAGTGAGGGAGGGAAAGATAATGAAAAACTGTTTTTT. This chain connects TRBV10-3 to TRBJ1-4; D is uncertain. The CDR3 is 15 amino acids. Germline CDR1 reads ENHRY; CDR2 reads SYGVKD. V shed 2 bases and J shed 4 bases, with 11 bases lying between them.

This sequence joins TRBV7-8 and TRBJ2-5; D is uncertain. The V and J ends lost 5 bases and 4 bases respectively, with 2 bases between them. The CDR3 runs 10 residues. Per germline, CDR1 SGHVS and CDR2 FQNEAQ. The CDR3 DNA reads TGTGCCAGCAGCCTAGAGACCCAGTACTTC. This gives the protein CASSLETQYF.

The CDR3 region is CASAPLYGELFF. The DNA for the CDR3 is TGTGCCAGCGCCCCCCTCTACGGGGAGCTGTTTTTT. The chain joins TRBV6-1 to TRBJ2-2, with D unresolved. The CDR3 consists of 12 residues. Germline assignment: CDR1 MNHNS and CDR2 SASEGT. V lost 8 bases to trimming and J lost 7 bases, with 11 bases between them.

The rearrangement joins TRBV5-1 to TRBJ2-7; 7 bases line up with TRBD1. CDR1 is SGHRS, CDR2 YFSETQ, per germline. V was clipped by 4 bases and J by 5 bases; unmatched bases: 15. The CDR3 is 16 amino acids. CDR3 residues: CASSLSITQGFNEQYF. The CDR3 DNA is TGCGCCAGCAGCCTTTCCATCACACAGGGGTTCAACGAGCAGTACTTC.

The sample holds a few counts of this clone. This chain connects TRBV28 to TRBJ2-1; 9 bases fit TRBD2. The CDR3 has 14 residues. J lost 10 bases, V lost 3 bases, and 7 bases had no gene match. CDR1 MDHEN and CDR2 SYDVKM come from the germline V gene. CDR3 coding DNA: TGTGCCAGCAGTTTCTCTAGCGGGATGCGCGAGCAGTTCTTC. Translated: CASSFSSGMREQFF.

This chain joins TRBV7-9 and TRBJ2-1; a weak D match, TRBD2 (7 bases). Germline CDR1 reads SEHNR; CDR2 reads FQNEAQ (reference sequence). The V gene lost 5 bases and the J gene lost 7 bases, with 21 bases spanning the gap. The CDR3 is 16 residues long. CDR3 loop: CASSLERGGPPNEQFF. In DNA, the CDR3 is TGTGCCAGCAGCCTCGAGAGGGGGGGGCCGCCGAATGAGCAGTTCTTC.

The chain uses TRBV19 and TRBJ2-1; 14 nucleotides align to TRBD2. This CDR3 spans 15 amino acids. V was clipped by 5 bases and J by 10 bases; unmatched bases: 7. From germline, CDR1 is LNHDA and CDR2 SQIVND (reference sequence). The CDR3 DNA reads TGTGCCAGTAGTTGGGGGACTAGCGGGAGAGGAGAGCAGTTCTTC. Residues: CASSWGTSGRGEQFF.

The rearrangement joins TRBV19 to TRBJ2-1; TRBD1 agrees at 8 bases. Germline V gene lookup returns CDR1 LNHDA and CDR2 SQIVND (reference sequence). CDR3 length equals 16 residues. V shed 6 bases and J 4 bases; nucleotides not matched to a gene: 11. This chain's CDR3 is CASRNSGGRDYNEQFF. The CDR3 DNA reads TGTGCCAGTAGAAATTCAGGGGGCAGGGATTACAATGAGCAGTTCTTC. Full variable domain (outside the CDR3, taken from reference TRBV19 and TRBJ2-1): DGGITQSPKYLFRKEGQNVTLSCEQNLNHDAMYWYRQDPGQGLRLIYYSQIVNDFQKGDIAEGYSVSREKKESFPLTVTSAQKNPTAFYLCASRNSGGRDYNEQFFGPGTRLTVL.

This clone was observed a few times. The rearrangement joins TRBV18 to TRBJ2-3; D might be TRBD2 (5 bases). The germline V and J ends were trimmed by 3 bases and 4 bases, with 11 bases remaining between them. The CDR3 has 14 residues. The germline V gene has CDR1 KGHSH and CDR2 LQKENI. The CDR3 loop reads CASSPERVSDTQYF. CDR3 sequence (DNA): TGTGCCAGCTCACCGGAGAGGGTGTCAGATACGCAGTATTTT.

This rearrangement joins TRBV15 to TRBJ1-5, with TRBD1 as a possible D gene (6 bases). CDR3 length: 16 residues. V shed 0 bases and J shed 5 bases, with 14 bases lying between them. Germline values: CDR1 LNHNV, CDR2 YYDKDF (reference sequence). CDR3: CATSREGRGNYQPQHF. The CDR3 coding sequence is TGTGCCACCAGCAGAGAGGGCAGGGGTAACTATCAGCCCCAGCATTTT.

This sequence joins TRBV19 and TRBJ1-5; 7 bases map to TRBD1. The CDR3 has 14 residues. Losses at the gene ends were 7 bases for V and 6 bases for J; bases not matched to a gene: 9. CDR1 and CDR2 from the germline V gene are LNHDA and SQIVND (reference sequence). The CDR3 here is CASNTNRGAQPQHF. The CDR3, as DNA: TGTGCCAGTAATACCAACAGGGGTGCTCAGCCCCAGCATTTT.

The rearrangement links TRBV27 to TRBJ2-5, with 9 positions matching TRBD1. The CDR3 contains 15 residues. CDR1 is MNHEY, CDR2 SMNVEV, per germline (reference sequence). The ends lost 5 bases at V and 6 bases at J; junction bases unmatched: 10. The CDR3 sequence is CASSINSGTGKTQYF. Here the CDR3 DNA reads TGTGCCAGCAGTATAAACTCCGGGACAGGGAAGACCCAGTACTTC.

The V and J genes are TRBV4-3 and TRBJ1-6; 7 nucleotides align to TRBD1. This CDR3 is 14 amino acids long. The J segment lost 4 bases and the V segment lost 4 bases, leaving 1 base of the junction unmatched. In germline, CDR1 is LGHNA, CDR2 YSLEER. Written as DNA, the CDR3 is TGCGCCAGCAGCCTGGACAGGTATAATTCACCCCTCCACTTT. Translating it yields CASSLDRYNSPLHF.

The CDR3: CASGPKGARGTYEQYF. CDR3 coding DNA: TGTGCTAGTGGCCCCAAGGGGGCACGAGGGACCTACGAGCAGTACTTC. The chain links TRBV12-5 to TRBJ2-5; 7 positions agree with TRBD1. The J call may not be correct, given that the DNA end is closer to TRBJ2-7. The CDR3 loop spans 16 amino acids. Germline V gene lookup returns CDR1 LGHNT and CDR2 FRNRAP.

The genes are TRBV10-1 and TRBJ2-3, with 9 positions matching TRBD2. V gave up 4 bases and J gave up 5 bases; unmatched junction bases: 13. This CDR3 comprises 17 residues. Germline V CDR1 and CDR2: WNHNN, SYGVQD (reference sequence). For the CDR3, the DNA is TGCGCCAGCAGTGTCGGGTCTAGCGGGGCCTCGGGAGATACGCAGTATTTT. Protein sequence: CASSVGSSGASGDTQYF.

The rearrangement joins TRBV7-8 to TRBJ1-2; 11 nucleotides match TRBD1. The trim removed 3 bases at V and 4 bases at J, leaving 13 bases unmatched. This CDR3 is 18 amino acids long. Germline assignment: CDR1 SGHVS and CDR2 FQNEAQ. CDR3 nucleotide sequence: TGTGCCAGCAGCTTGACCCTTCCGGGACAGGGGGGTTCCTATGGCTACACCTTC. Translated, it gives CASSLTLPGQGGSYGYTF.

The chain joins TRBV11-2 to TRBJ2-7, with D maybe TRBD1 (6 bases). The CDR3 length is 13 residues. Trimming removed 7 bases at V and 7 bases at J, with 17 bases between. Germline loops: CDR1 SGHAT, CDR2 FQNNGV. This chain's CDR3 is CASTVGHPREQYF. The CDR3, as DNA: TGTGCCAGCACCGTGGGACACCCTCGGGAGCAGTACTTC.

In its sample, this clone was seen a few times. This chain joins TRBV7-9 and TRBJ1-2, with 7 bases aligning to TRBD1. Unmatched junction bases numbered 10, after V lost 5 bases and J lost 4 bases. CDR3 length: 15 amino acids. The V gene's germline CDR1 is SEHNR and CDR2 FQNEAQ (reference sequence). CDR3 amino acids: CASSRDSHYFYGYTF. In DNA form, the CDR3 reads TGTGCCAGCAGCCGGGACAGCCACTACTTCTATGGCTACACCTTC. Drawing the rest from reference TRBV7-9 and TRBJ1-2, the complete variable domain is DTGVSQNPRHKITKRGQNVTFRCDPISEHNRLYWYRQTLGQGPEFLTYFQNEAQLEKSRLLSDRFSAERPKGSFSTLEIQRTEQGDSAMYLCASSRDSHYFYGYTFGSGTRLTVV.

V usage is TRBV7-2 and J usage is TRBJ2-7, with 8 bases lining up with TRBD2. From germline, CDR1 is SGHTA and CDR2 FQGNSA. The J segment lost 6 bases and the V segment lost 1 base, leaving 8 bases of the junction unmatched. The CDR3 contains 15 residues. The CDR3 protein is CASSLGVGTSVEQYF. CDR3 DNA: TGTGCCAGCAGCTTAGGGGTCGGGACTAGTGTCGAGCAGTACTTC.

Notes on this clone: This CDR3 is also generated by other DNA sequences in the sample. The gene calls are TRBV5-1 and TRBJ1-2, with 7 positions matching TRBD1. Trimming removed 3 bases from V and 8 bases from J; junction bases left unmatched: 10. Germline loops: CDR1 SGHRS, CDR2 YFSETQ. The CDR3 is made up of 14 amino acids. CDR3 region: CASSWITGDSGYTF. DNA of the CDR3: TGCGCCAGCAGCTGGATAACAGGGGATTCAGGCTACACCTTC.

V gene TRBV15 combines with J gene TRBJ1-2; D unresolved. CDR3 length: 17 amino acids. The germline CDR1 and CDR2 sequences are LNHNV and YYDKDF (reference sequence). V shed 0 bases and J shed 4 bases, with 18 bases lying between them. In nucleotides, the CDR3 is TGTGCCACCAGCAGAGATCGTGTGGGTACAGCCTCCTATGGCTACACCTTC. This sequence encodes CATSRDRVGTASYGYTF. The full variable domain, its missing parts supplied by reference TRBV15 and TRBJ1-2, is DAMVIQNPRYQVTQFGKPVTLSCSQTLNHNVMYWYQQKSSQAPKLLFHYYDKDFNNEADTPDNFQSRRPNTSFCFLDIRSPGLGDTAMYLCATSRDRVGTASYGYTFGSGTRLTVV.

The chain combines TRBV9 with TRBJ2-7, with 7 bases matching TRBD1. With V trimmed by 0 bases and J by 6 bases, 3 bases remained unmatched. This CDR3 has 13 residues. Germline V CDR1 and CDR2: SGDLS, YYNGEE. CDR3 in amino acids: CASSVVSGGEQYF. The DNA for the CDR3 is TGTGCCAGCAGCGTAGTGTCAGGGGGCGAGCAGTACTTC.